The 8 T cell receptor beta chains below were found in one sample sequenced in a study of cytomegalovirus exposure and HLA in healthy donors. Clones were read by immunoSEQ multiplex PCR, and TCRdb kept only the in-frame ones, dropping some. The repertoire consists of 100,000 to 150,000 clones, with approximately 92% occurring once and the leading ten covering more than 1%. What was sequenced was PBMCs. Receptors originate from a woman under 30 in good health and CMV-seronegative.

The CDR3 here is CASSPSYTGELFF. The CDR3, as DNA: TGTGCCAGCAGCCCTAGTTACACCGGGGAGCTGTTTTTT. The genes are TRBV11-2 and TRBJ2-2; unclear D gene. This CDR3 comprises 13 residues. The germline V and J ends were trimmed by 5 bases and 3 bases, with 7 bases remaining between them. Germline CDR1 reads SGHAT; CDR2 reads FQNNGV.

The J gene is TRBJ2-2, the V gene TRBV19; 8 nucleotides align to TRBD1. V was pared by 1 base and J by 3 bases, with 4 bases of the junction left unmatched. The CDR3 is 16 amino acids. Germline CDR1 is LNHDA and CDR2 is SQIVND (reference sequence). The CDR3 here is CASSIVGQGYTGELFF. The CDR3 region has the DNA TGTGCCAGTAGTATAGTTGGACAGGGCTACACCGGGGAGCTGTTTTTT.

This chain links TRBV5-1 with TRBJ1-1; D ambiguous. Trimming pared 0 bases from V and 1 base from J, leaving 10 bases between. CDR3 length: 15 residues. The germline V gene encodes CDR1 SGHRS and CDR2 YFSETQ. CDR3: CASSLGFPGNTEAFF. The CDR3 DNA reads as TGCGCCAGCAGCTTGGGATTTCCAGGGAACACTGAAGCTTTCTTT.

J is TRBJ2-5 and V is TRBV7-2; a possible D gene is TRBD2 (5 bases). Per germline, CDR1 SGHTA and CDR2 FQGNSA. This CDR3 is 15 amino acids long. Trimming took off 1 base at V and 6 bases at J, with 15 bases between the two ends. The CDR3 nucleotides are TGTGCCAGCAGCTTAGGCATCTTCGGGGTGCAGACCCAGTACTTC. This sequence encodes CASSLGIFGVQTQYF.

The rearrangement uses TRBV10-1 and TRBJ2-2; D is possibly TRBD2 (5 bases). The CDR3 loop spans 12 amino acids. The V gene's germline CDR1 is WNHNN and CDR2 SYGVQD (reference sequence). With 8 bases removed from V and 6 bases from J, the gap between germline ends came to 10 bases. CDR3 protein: CASEGNAGELFF. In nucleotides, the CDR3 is TGCGCCAGCGAGGGAAACGCCGGGGAGCTGTTTTTT.

CDR3 sequence: CASSIGTGALILNTEAFF. CDR3 nucleotide sequence: TGTGCCAGTAGTATAGGGACAGGTGCTCTCATATTGAACACTGAAGCTTTCTTT. The J gene is TRBJ1-1, the V gene TRBV19, with 7 bases lining up with TRBD1. This CDR3 comprises 18 residues. Germline V lookup: CDR1 LNHDA, CDR2 SQIVND (reference sequence). V shed 1 base, J shed 0 bases, and the junction held 11 bases outside the gene matches.

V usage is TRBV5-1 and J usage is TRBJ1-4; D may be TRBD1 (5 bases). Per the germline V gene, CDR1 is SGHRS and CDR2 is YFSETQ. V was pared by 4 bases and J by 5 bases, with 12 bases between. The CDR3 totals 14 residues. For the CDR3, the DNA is TGCGCCAGCAGCCCAGGGAACCCGAATGAAAAACTGTTTTTT. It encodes CASSPGNPNEKLFF.

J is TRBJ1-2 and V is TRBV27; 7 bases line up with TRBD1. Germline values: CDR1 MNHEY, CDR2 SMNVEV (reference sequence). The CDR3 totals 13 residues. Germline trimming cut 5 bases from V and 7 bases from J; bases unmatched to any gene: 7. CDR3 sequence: CASSPQGVRGYTF. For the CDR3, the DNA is TGTGCCAGCAGTCCCCAGGGGGTGCGTGGCTACACCTTC.